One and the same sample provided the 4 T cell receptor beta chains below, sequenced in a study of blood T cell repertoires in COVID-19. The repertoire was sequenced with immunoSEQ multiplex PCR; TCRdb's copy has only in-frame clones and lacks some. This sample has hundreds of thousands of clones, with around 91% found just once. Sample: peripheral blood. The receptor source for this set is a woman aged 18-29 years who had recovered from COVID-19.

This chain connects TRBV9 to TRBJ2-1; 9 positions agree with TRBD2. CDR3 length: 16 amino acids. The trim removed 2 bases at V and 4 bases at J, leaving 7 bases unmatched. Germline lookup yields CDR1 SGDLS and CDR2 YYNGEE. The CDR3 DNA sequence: TGTGCCAGCAGCGTGGATCGACTAGCGGCGTACAATGAGCAGTTCTTC. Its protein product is CASSVDRLAAYNEQFF.

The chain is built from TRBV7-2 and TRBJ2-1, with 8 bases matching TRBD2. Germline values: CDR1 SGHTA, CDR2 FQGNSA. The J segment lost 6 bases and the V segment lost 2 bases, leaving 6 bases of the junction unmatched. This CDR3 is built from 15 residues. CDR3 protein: CASSLSELAVNEQFF. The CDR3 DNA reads TGTGCCAGCAGCTTAAGCGAACTAGCGGTCAATGAGCAGTTCTTC.

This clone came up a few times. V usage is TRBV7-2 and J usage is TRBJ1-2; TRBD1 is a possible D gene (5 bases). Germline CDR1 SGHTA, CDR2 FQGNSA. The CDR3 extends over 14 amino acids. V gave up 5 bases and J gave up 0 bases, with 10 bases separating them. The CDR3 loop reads CASSPRQTNYGYTF. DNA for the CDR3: TGTGCCAGCAGCCCACGACAGACTAACTATGGCTACACCTTC.

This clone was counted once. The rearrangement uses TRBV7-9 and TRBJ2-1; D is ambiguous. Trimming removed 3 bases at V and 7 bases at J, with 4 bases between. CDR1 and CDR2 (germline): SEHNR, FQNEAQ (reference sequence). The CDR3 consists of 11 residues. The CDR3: CASSFGNEQFF. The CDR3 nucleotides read TGTGCCAGCAGCTTCGGGAATGAGCAGTTCTTC.